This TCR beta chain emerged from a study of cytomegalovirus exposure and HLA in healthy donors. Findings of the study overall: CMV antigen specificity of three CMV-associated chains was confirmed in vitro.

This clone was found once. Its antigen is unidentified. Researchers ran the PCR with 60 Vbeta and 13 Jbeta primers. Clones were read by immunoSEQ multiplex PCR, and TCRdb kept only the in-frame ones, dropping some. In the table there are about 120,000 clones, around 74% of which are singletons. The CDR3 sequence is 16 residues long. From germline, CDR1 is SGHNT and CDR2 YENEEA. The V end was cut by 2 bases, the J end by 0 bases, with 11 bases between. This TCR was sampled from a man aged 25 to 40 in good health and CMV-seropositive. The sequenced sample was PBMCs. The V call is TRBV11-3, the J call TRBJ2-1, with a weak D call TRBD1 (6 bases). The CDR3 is CASSLSGQSSYNEQFF. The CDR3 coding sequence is TGTGCCAGCAGCTTATCCGGACAGAGCTCCTACAATGAGCAGTTCTTC.